These T cell receptor beta chains were read from a single sample in a study of T cells after yellow fever vaccination. TCRdb fed the 5' RACE reads into MiXCR, producing one record per CDR3 protein. The sample yields under 250,000 distinct CDR3 sequences, 6.9% seen once. The sequences come from CD4+ T cells sorted from PBMCs, collected 15 days after the yellow fever booster vaccination. The receptors shown here come from a man between 25 and 39 years old who received the YFV17D yellow fever vaccine. CDR3s include the opening cysteine and the closing phenylalanine or tryptophan. The D gene is left open where the match is weak. Clone size appears in some rows only: once, few, many, or a class for an expanded clone.

clone_size j_call d_call v_call cdr3_nt cdr3_aa
NA TRBJ2-5 NA TRBV5-1 TGCGCCAGCAGCTTGGGTGGGTACGAAGAGACCCAGTACTTC CASSLGGYEETQYF
many TRBJ2-3 NA TRBV12-3/TRBV12-4 TGTGCCAGCAGTTTGGGGGTTAGCACAGATACGCAGTATTTT CASSLGVSTDTQYF
many TRBJ2-1 NA TRBV7-9 TGTGCCAGCAGCCTAACCCACAACAATGAGCAGTTCTTC CASSLTHNNEQFF
many TRBJ1-3 TRBD1 TRBV28 TGTGCCAGCAGTTTAGTGACAGGGGGAATTGGAAACACCATATATTTT CASSLVTGGIGNTIYF
few TRBJ2-7 TRBD1 TRBV18 TGTGCCAGCTCACGGACAGGGGGGAACTACGAGCAGTACTTC CASSRTGGNYEQYF
many TRBJ1-1 NA TRBV11-3 TGTGCCAGCAGCTTAATCGGGATGGGGGGGATCATGAACACTGAAGCTTTCTTT CASSLIGMGGIMNTEAFF
few TRBJ2-5 TRBD1 TRBV5-1 TGCGCCAGCAGCAGCCGGGACAGTCGTGAGACCCAGTACTTC CASSSRDSRETQYF
many TRBJ1-2 NA TRBV7-2 TGTGCCAGCAGCTTGTCCCAGACTAACTATGGCTACACCTTC CASSLSQTNYGYTF
few TRBJ1-5 NA TRBV7-9 TGTGCCAGCAGCTTACTAGGAAACAATCAGCCCCAGCATTTT CASSLLGNNQPQHF
NA TRBJ1-1 NA TRBV5-1 TGCGCCAGCAGCACCCGGTGGGATCAGCACACTGAAGCTTTCTTT CASSTRWDQHTEAFF
few TRBJ2-4 NA TRBV20-1 TGCAGTGCTGCTAGCTCCCAAGCCCTAAACATTCAGTACTTC CSAASSQALNIQYF
few TRBJ2-5 NA TRBV12-3/TRBV12-4 TGTGCCAGCAGTCCGGGACCTGGAAGTGAGACCCAGTACTTC CASSPGPGSETQYF
NA TRBJ2-7 NA TRBV10-3 TGTGCCATCAGTGAGTCGTCCCTCCCAATCCAATCCTACGAGCAGTACTTC CAISESSLPIQSYEQYF
NA TRBJ2-2 TRBD1 TRBV5-1 TGCGCCAGCAGCCATCGGACAGGGGCCCCCGGGGAGCTGTTTTTT CASSHRTGAPGELFF
many TRBJ1-1 NA TRBV3-1 TGTGCCAGCAGCCGCAGCGAAGAGGTAAGGAACACTGAAGCTTTCTTT CASSRSEEVRNTEAFF
many TRBJ2-5 TRBD1 TRBV12-3/TRBV12-4 TGTGCCAGCAGTTTTTGGGACAGCCGGAGCAGGGCCCAGTACTTC CASSFWDSRSRAQYF
few TRBJ1-5 NA TRBV9 TGTGCCAGCAGCGCCCAGGGTTACGGTCAGCCCCAGCATTTT CASSAQGYGQPQHF
NA TRBJ1-1 NA TRBV20-1 TGCTGTGCTAGAGCGCTTGTTACCCCTCAGGACCCTGAAGCTTTCTTT CCARALVTPQDPEAFF
many TRBJ2-5 NA TRBV6-5 TGTGCCACGCGAAGGAAGGAGACCCAGTACTTC CATRRKETQYF
many TRBJ2-5 NA TRBV25-1 TGTGCCAGCAGGGGGGCCCTAGCGAGGGAGACCCAGTACTTC CASRGALARETQYF
few TRBJ2-4 TRBD2 TRBV6-5 TGTGCCAGCAGTGTTAGCGGGGGCATTCAGTACTTC CASSVSGGIQYF